These T cell receptor beta chains were read from a single sample in a study of blood T cells in healthy people across ages. TCRdb itself ran the 5' RACE reads through MiXCR, one entry per CDR3 protein. The repertoire holds some 930,000 distinct CDR3 sequences, with 25% to 30% as singletons. Separately, the same data were catalogued under a study of T cells of mothers and their children.

The sample consisted of blood. The source of these receptors is a middle-aged woman in good health. The CDR3 runs from the conserved cysteine through the conserved F or W. A D gene is named only where the DNA matches it firmly. Clone size, where shown, is once, few, many, or a class for clones that have expanded.

clone size	V gene	D gene	J gene	CDR3 length	CDR3 DNA	CDR3 protein
-	TRBV5-1	-	TRBJ1-1	11	TGCGCCAGCAGCTTGTTAGGGGCCGCTTTCTTT	CASSLLGAAFF
-	TRBV7-9	-	TRBJ1-1	14	TGTGCCAGCAGCTTAGTCACGGGGACCGCTGAAGCTTTCTTT	CASSLVTGTAEAFF
few	TRBV5-1	-	TRBJ1-1	14	TGCGCCAGCAGCACCGACAGCATGAACACTGAAGCTTTCTTT	CASSTDSMNTEAFF
-	TRBV30	-	TRBJ2-2	12	TGTGCCTCAGAAGGGTGGACCGGGGAGCTGTTTTTT	CASEGWTGELFF
few	TRBV10-3	TRBD2	TRBJ2-1	17	TGTGCCATCAGTGATTACCCTAGCGGGGGGGGTGTTGATGAGCAGTTCTTC	CAISDYPSGGGVDEQFF
-	TRBV12-3/TRBV12-4	-	TRBJ1-1	15	TGTGCCAGCAGTTTCTCCCCAGGGCCGAACACTGAAGCTTTCTTT	CASSFSPGPNTEAFF
few	TRBV7-9	-	TRBJ2-5	12	TGTGCCAGCAGCTTAGAGGGTGTGACCCAGTACTTC	CASSLEGVTQYF
many	TRBV7-9	-	TRBJ2-7	15	TGTGCCAGCAGCTTATCAGGTCAGGGGAACTACGAGCAGTACTTC	CASSLSGQGNYEQYF
-	TRBV15	TRBD2	TRBJ2-7	15	TGTGCCACCAGCAGAAGACCCGGACTAGGGGACGAGCAGTACTTC	CATSRRPGLGDEQYF
many	TRBV20-1	-	TRBJ1-1	13	TGCAGTGCTAGACTTACAGGGAACACTGAAGCTTTCTTT	CSARLTGNTEAFF
few	TRBV6-5	-	TRBJ2-3	14	TGTGCCAGCCATCAGCGGTCTAGCACAGATACGCAGTATTTT	CASHQRSSTDTQYF
-	TRBV10-3	-	TRBJ2-5	15	TGTGCCATCAGACCGGGACTCATCGGAGCGGAGACCCAGTACTTC	CAIRPGLIGAETQYF
many	TRBV29-1	-	TRBJ2-7	14	TGCAGCGTTGAATCCGACAGGAACTCCTACGAGCAGTACTTC	CSVESDRNSYEQYF
-	TRBV24-1	-	TRBJ1-5	14	TGTGCCACCAGTGATTTCAACAGCGGTCAGCCCCAGCATTTT	CATSDFNSGQPQHF
few	TRBV6-1	-	TRBJ2-5	15	TGTGCCAGCAGTGAAGGTGGTGACACGGGTGGGACCCAGTACTTC	CASSEGGDTGGTQYF
-	TRBV7-9	TRBD1	TRBJ1-1	15	TGTGCCAGCAGCTTACGGGGACAGGGGACCACTGAAGCTTTCTTT	CASSLRGQGTTEAFF
-	TRBV9	-	TRBJ2-3	14	TGTGCCAGCAGCGTAGAGTCCAGGGCAGATACGCAGTATTTT	CASSVESRADTQYF
few	TRBV6-6	-	TRBJ1-1	13	TGTGCCAGCAGTTACATGGGGAACACTGAAGCTTTCTTT	CASSYMGNTEAFF
-	TRBV25-1	TRBD1	TRBJ1-2	13	TGTGCCAGCGGTGCCGGGACAGGGCTCGGCTACACCTTC	CASGAGTGLGYTF
few	TRBV7-9	-	TRBJ1-1	11	TGTGCCAGCGGCATTGACACTGAAGCTTTCTTT	CASGIDTEAFF
many	TRBV10-3	-	TRBJ2-7	12	TGTGCCATCGGGGTCAGACCCTACGAGCAGTACTTC	CAIGVRPYEQYF
-	TRBV28	-	TRBJ2-7	12	TGTGCCAGCAGGACTACTGGGGTGGAGCAGTACTTC	CASRTTGVEQYF
-	TRBV20-1	TRBD2	TRBJ2-3	15	TGCAGTACTCCCGCCCAAGCGGGGGCCAGGGATACGCAGTATTTT	CSTPAQAGARDTQYF
-	TRBV20-1	TRBD1	TRBJ1-2	15	TGCAGTGCTAGAGATGGCCTAGGAGGGGGCCGAGGCTACACCTTC	CSARDGLGGGRGYTF
-	TRBV28	TRBD2	TRBJ2-7	14	TGTGCCAGCAGCCCCGGGGGGGTCAGGTTCGAGCAGTACTTC	CASSPGGVRFEQYF
few	TRBV20-1	-	TRBJ2-5	13	TGCAGTGCCGAGGAGGGGGCCTGGGAGACCCAGTACTTC	CSAEEGAWETQYF
few	TRBV28	-	TRBJ2-7	12	TGTGCCAACAGTCCCCTCAGGGACGAGCAGTACTTC	CANSPLRDEQYF
few	TRBV28	-	TRBJ2-1	14	TGTGCCAGCAGTTTGCGGCAGTCCTACAATGAGCAGTTCTTC	CASSLRQSYNEQFF
once	TRBV9	-	TRBJ2-5	16	TGTGCCAGCAGCGTATACGGGGTCGGCTCCCAAGAGACCCAGTACTTC	CASSVYGVGSQETQYF
few	TRBV7-9	-	TRBJ2-5	13	TGTGCCAGCAGCTTAGCAACGAGGAGAGAGCAGTACTTC	CASSLATRREQYF
many	TRBV12-3/TRBV12-4	TRBD1	TRBJ2-5	16	TGTGCCAGCAGTTTTGCCGTGGACAGGGGGCAAGAGACCCAGTACTTC	CASSFAVDRGQETQYF
-	TRBV12-3/TRBV12-4	-	TRBJ1-5	15	TGTGCCAGCAGGCCCCAGGGTGGGAACAATCAGCCCCAGCATTTT	CASRPQGGNNQPQHF
-	TRBV2	TRBD1	TRBJ2-1	12	TGTGCCAGCAGCCAACAGGGGGCTGAGCAGTTCTTC	CASSQQGAEQFF
many	TRBV15	-	TRBJ2-7	15	TGTGCCACCAGCAGAGCGGGAGTAAGCTCCTACGAGCAGTACTTC	CATSRAGVSSYEQYF
few	TRBV12-3/TRBV12-4	TRBD1	TRBJ1-1	14	TGTGCCAGCTCATCCAGGGGGCGCAACACTGAAGCTTTCTTT	CASSSRGRNTEAFF
-	TRBV5-1	TRBD1	TRBJ1-1	17	TGCGCCAGCAGCTTGTGGGGACAGGGGGCTCAGGACACTGAAGCTTTCTTT	CASSLWGQGAQDTEAFF
-	TRBV27	-	TRBJ2-7	11	TGTGCCAGCAGTTTTCTCAGCGAGCAGTACTTC	CASSFLSEQYF
-	TRBV18	-	TRBJ1-6	13	TGTGCCAGCTCACCAGAGACCGATTCACCCCTCCACTTT	CASSPETDSPLHF
few	TRBV5-1	-	TRBJ2-5	14	TGCGCCAGCAGCTTGAGTCAAGGGTCAGAGACCCAGTACTTC	CASSLSQGSETQYF
-	TRBV28	-	TRBJ2-6	18	TGTGCCAGCGTCCCCCGGGCCGTCGGGGGTGCGGGGGCCAACGTCCTGACTTTC	CASVPRAVGGAGANVLTF
few	TRBV6-1	TRBD1	TRBJ1-2	17	TGTGCCAGCAGGGGGACAGGAACCAAACCTTCTAACTATGGCTACACCTTC	CASRGTGTKPSNYGYTF
many	TRBV12-3/TRBV12-4	TRBD1	TRBJ2-7	16	TGTGCCAGCAGTTTAGCCTCGACAGGGGGGTCTTACGAGCAGTACTTC	CASSLASTGGSYEQYF
-	TRBV9	-	TRBJ1-2	15	TGTGCCAGCAGCGTAGATGGGGCTTCTAACTATGGCTGCACCTTC	CASSVDGASNYGCTF
-	TRBV6-1	-	TRBJ1-5	13	TGTGCCAGCAGTGAATCTCGGGGTCAGCCCCAGCATTTT	CASSESRGQPQHF
-	TRBV7-2	-	TRBJ1-4	15	TGTGCCAGCAGCTTAGTGGGCAGGGGAAATGAAAAACTGTTTTTT	CASSLVGRGNEKLFF
few	TRBV4-2	-	TRBJ1-1	13	TGTGCCAGCAGCCAACAAGGGTTCACTGAAGCTTTCTTT	CASSQQGFTEAFF